The rows below give T cell receptor beta chains drawn from one sample of a study of blood T cell dynamics during melanoma immunotherapy. Clones were sequenced by immunoSEQ multiplex PCR, and TCRdb holds only the in-frame ones, with some missing. The table records some 5,700 clones, around four fifths of them present only once. The sequencing used blood, collected from a patient treated with checkpoint blockade. The receptors shown here come from a human donor with melanoma. Some clones in this sample may be carry-over from other donors' samples. CDR3s include the opening cysteine and the closing phenylalanine or tryptophan.

V gene	J gene	CDR3 protein
TRBV5-4	TRBJ2-5	CASSLGGQGQETQYF
TRBV4-2	TRBJ1-2	CASRSPGGARGGYTF
TRBV6-5	TRBJ2-1	CASSPTGTKGQFF
TRBV28	TRBJ2-1	CASSFWGSADTGSYNEQFF
TRBV7-7	TRBJ1-6	CASSLGESSYNSPLHF
TRBV19	TRBJ1-2	CASSIRQSVNYGYTF
TRBV18	TRBJ2-1	CASGTPDNEQFF
TRBV10-2	TRBJ1-4	CASSDPGATNEKLFF
TRBV30	TRBJ1-4	CAWNNRMRSEKLFF
TRBV6-4	TRBJ2-3	CASSEGPNTDTQYF
TRBV30	TRBJ1-1	CAWSSQGATEAFF
TRBV5-1	TRBJ2-7	CASSLLGTGTYEQYF
TRBV15	TRBJ1-1	CATSRDLTGSAFF
TRBV7-6	TRBJ2-3	CASSFVAGGDTQYF
TRBV10-3	TRBJ2-7	CAIKTGQWAYEQYF
TRBV6-1	TRBJ1-1	CASSESTGGIGNTEAFF
TRBV5-6	TRBJ2-5	CASRSWGGKATQYF